The 9 T cell receptor beta chains given below trace back to one sample, sequenced in a study of identical twins. TCRdb recomputed calls from the 5' RACE reads with MiXCR, one row per CDR3 protein. Here the sample spans nearly 900,000 distinct CDR3 sequences, 9% to 15% being singletons. The sample was also reused in another study, on yellow fever vaccine responses in identical twins.

Sequenced material: PBMCs. These receptors were taken from a woman in her late teens or twenties in good health.

This clonotype appeared many times. The rearrangement uses TRBV5-1 and TRBJ1-6; D may be TRBD1 (6 bases). CDR3 length: 16 amino acids. The germline V gene encodes CDR1 SGHRS and CDR2 YFSETQ. The ends were cut back, 4 bases at V and 6 bases at J, with 17 bases in the middle. The CDR3 DNA follows: TGCGCCAGCAGCCTATTCTACAGGGAAGTTAATTCACCCCTCCACTTT. Its protein is CASSLFYREVNSPLHF.

This chain links TRBV5-1 with TRBJ2-1; 7 positions agree with TRBD1. V lost 4 bases to trimming and J lost 4 bases; unmatched junction nucleotides: 14. Germline V gene sequence: CDR1 SGHRS, CDR2 YFSETQ. The CDR3 runs to 17 residues. The CDR3 DNA reads TGCGCCAGCAGCCCCGGAGTCAGACAGGGAAGTTACAATGAGCAGTTCTTC. Translating gives CASSPGVRQGSYNEQFF.

This clonotype was counted ten times or more. V gene TRBV20-1 combines with J gene TRBJ1-2, with D unresolved. Germline V lookup: CDR1 DFQATT, CDR2 SNEGSKA (reference sequence). V lost 0 bases to trimming and J lost 3 bases, with 11 bases between them. The CDR3 length is 14 residues. CDR3 loop: CSARDLRVDYGYTF. Here the CDR3 DNA reads TGCAGTGCTAGAGATCTCAGAGTAGACTATGGCTACACCTTC.

The chain is built from TRBV12-3 or TRBV12-4 and TRBJ2-7; 10 bases fit TRBD1. This CDR3 is built from 12 residues. J gave up 9 bases and V 5 bases, and 4 bases lay outside the gene matches. CDR3 nucleotide sequence: TGTGCCAGCAGTCACCGGGACAGGGGGCAGTACTTC. Translation: CASSHRDRGQYF.

This chain connects TRBV4-1 to TRBJ2-3; 12 bases map to TRBD2. The germline V gene has CDR1 MGHRA and CDR2 YSYEKL. This CDR3 is 15 amino acids long. Trimming cost V 4 bases and J 8 bases; bases outside gene matches: 7. The CDR3 loop is CASSLLGLAGSTQYF. Written as DNA, the CDR3 is TGCGCCAGCAGCCTGCTTGGACTAGCGGGGAGTACGCAGTATTTT.

The V gene is TRBV20-1, the J gene TRBJ2-5; D may correspond to TRBD1 or TRBD2 (5 bases each). V dropped 7 bases and J dropped 5 bases, with 20 bases sitting between them. Germline-derived CDR1 and CDR2 are DFQATT and SNEGSKA (reference sequence). The CDR3 covers 14 residues. The DNA of the CDR3 is TGCAGTGTCGGGACCTGGGCCGGTGGGGAGACCCAGTACTTC. Residues: CSVGTWAGGETQYF.

This clonotype showed up just a few times. CDR3 sequence: CASSPGVGRINNEQFF. CDR3 nucleotides: TGTGCCAGCAGCCCGGGGGTAGGACGCATCAACAATGAGCAGTTCTTC. The rearrangement uses TRBV3-1 and TRBJ2-1; weak D call: TRBD2 (6 bases). CDR1 and CDR2 (germline): LGHDT, YNNKEL (reference sequence). The V and J ends lost 4 bases and 5 bases respectively, with 18 bases between them. The CDR3 consists of 16 residues.

This rearrangement joins TRBV5-4 to TRBJ2-1; 10 nucleotides match TRBD2. The CDR3 has 15 amino acids. CDR1 SGHNT and CDR2 YYREEE come from the germline V gene (reference sequence). V lost 0 bases, J lost 8 bases, and 5 bases stayed unmatched. DNA for the CDR3: TGTGCCAGCAGCTTGGTTAGCGGGGGGTGGGATGAGCAGTTCTTC. This encodes CASSLVSGGWDEQFF. Filled out from reference TRBV5-4 and TRBJ2-1, the complete variable domain reads ETGVTQSPTHLIKTRGQQVTLRCSSQSGHNTVSWYQQALGQGPQFIFQYYREEENGRGNFPPRFSGLQFPNYSSELNVNALELDDSALYLCASSLVSGGWDEQFFGPGTRLTVL.

The chain carries TRBV28 and TRBJ2-7; 10 nucleotides agree with TRBD1. After removal of 4 bases from V and 6 bases from J, the junction contained 6 bases not matched to a gene. The CDR3 is 14 amino acids. Per the germline V gene, CDR1 is MDHEN and CDR2 is SYDVKM. The CDR3 DNA is TGTGCCAGCAGTTACGGGACAGGGGTCGGCGAGCAGTACTTC. Its translation is CASSYGTGVGEQYF.